The text below deals with one T cell receptor beta chain. The data are from a study of blood T cell repertoires in COVID-19. Across the whole study: COVID-19 samples, acute and convalescent, were from the United States, Italy and Spain. PBMCs, B-cell-depleted T cells, or T cells were the source of the cDNA or gDNA that made up the material.

The CDR3 loop spans 13 amino acids. The V and J ends lost 8 bases and 6 bases, in that order; junction bases with no gene match: 3. Germline V gene sequence: CDR1 MNHNY, CDR2 SVGAGI (reference sequence). This study enrolled people aged 18 to 89 from approximately 24 US geographic areas. As originally analysed: Reference gene primer amplification in the assay estimated nucleated cell counts. Method: immunoSEQ multiplex PCR; TCRdb's copy keeps in-frame clones and lacks some. D and trimming were read from the DNA, whereas the V and J calls and clone size are those reported in that table. The table records some 140,000 clones, approximately 88% of them present only once.

This sequence originates from a man in his forties with acute COVID-19. The chain carries TRBV6-6 and TRBJ2-2; 10 bases map to TRBD1. What was sequenced was PBMCs or T cells enriched from blood (not recorded which). The CDR3: CASSDRGSGELFF. The CDR3 bases are TGTGCCAGCTCGGACAGGGGGTCCGGGGAGCTGTTTTTT.